This TCR beta chain was identified during a study of blood T cell repertoires in COVID-19. This CDR3 spans 13 amino acids. The V end lost 1 base, the J end lost 8 bases, and 9 bases lay between the germline ends. Germline lookup yields CDR1 LGHDT and CDR2 YNNKEL (reference sequence). TCRdb's table, derived via immunoSEQ multiplex PCR, lists solely in-frame clones and lacks some. Among approximately 130,000 clones listed, 87% were seen once. This clone was observed once. Sequencing was carried out using peripheral blood. The sequence was collected from a man aged 50-60 years with active COVID-19. The V and J genes are TRBV3-1 (or the pseudogene TRBV3-2) and TRBJ1-3; possibly TRBD1 for D (5 bases). Here the CDR3 DNA reads TGTGCCAGCAGCCAAGGGGGGGGTGACACCATATATTTT. Encoded protein: CASSQGGGDTIYF.